The 18 T cell receptor beta chains given below trace back to one sample, sequenced in a study of lymphopenia after photon versus proton radiotherapy. Assay: immunoSEQ multiplex PCR; the TCRdb copy retains only in-frame clones and omits some. The profile shows fewer than 50,000 clones, 85% of them singletons. The material sequenced was peripheral blood, taken from a patient treated with photon-based radiotherapy. These receptors were obtained from a man aged 35 to 55 with gastric cancer.

The rearrangement links TRBV27 to TRBJ1-4; D perhaps matches TRBD1 (5 bases). V lost 5 bases and J 7 bases, leaving 14 bases between the germline ends. In germline, CDR1 is MNHEY, CDR2 SMNVEV (reference sequence). The CDR3 consists of 14 residues. The CDR3 reads CASSLGVFSEKLFF. The CDR3 DNA follows: TGTGCCAGCAGTCTAGGGGTATTTTCTGAAAAACTGTTTTTT.

The rearrangement uses TRBV11-2 and TRBJ1-1; TRBD1 agrees at 10 bases. There are 14 residues in the CDR3. The V gene end was trimmed by 4 bases and the J gene end by 5 bases; junction bases not matched to a gene: 4. Germline lookup yields CDR1 SGHAT and CDR2 FQNNGV. CDR3: CASSSDRGRTEAFF. The CDR3 region has the DNA TGTGCCAGCAGCTCAGACAGGGGGCGGACTGAAGCTTTCTTT. The entire variable domain, with the rest obtained from reference TRBV11-2 and TRBJ1-1, is as follows: EAGVAQSPRYKIIEKRQSVAFWCNPISGHATLYWYQQILGQGPKLLIQFQNNGVVDDSQLPKDRFSAERLKGVDSTLKIQPAKLEDSAVYLCASSSDRGRTEAFFGQGTRLTVV.

This clone was seen more than once but under ten times. The chain recombines TRBV30 with TRBJ1-4; the match to TRBD1 covers 8 bases. CDR3 length equals 14 residues. Germline CDR1 GTSNPN, CDR2 SVGIG (reference sequence). The V gene end was trimmed by 5 bases and the J gene end by 3 bases; junction bases not matched to a gene: 5. The CDR3: CAWEKTGANEKLFF. The CDR3 nucleotides are TGTGCCTGGGAAAAGACAGGGGCTAATGAAAAACTGTTTTTT.

The chain links TRBV5-1 to TRBJ2-7; no clear D gene. The CDR3 covers 13 residues. V lost 5 bases and J lost 2, with 11 bases in between. The germline CDR1 and CDR2 sequences are SGHRS and YFSETQ. The CDR3 region is CASSGSPTYEQYF. The CDR3 nucleotides read TGCGCCAGCAGTGGTAGCCCTACCTACGAGCAGTACTTC.

The chain is built from TRBV7-2 and TRBJ2-5; TRBD1 aligns across 7 bases. The CDR3 covers 12 residues. V dropped 4 bases and J dropped 12; count of bases not matched to a gene: 8. Germline V CDR1 and CDR2: SGHTA, FQGNSA. CDR3 loop: CASSSAGGREYF. The CDR3 DNA is TGTGCCAGCAGCTCGGCAGGGGGACGGGAGTACTTC.

This clone was observed a handful of times. The rearrangement joins TRBV2 to TRBJ2-3, with D unresolved. The CDR3 length is 13 residues. CDR1 and CDR2 from the germline V gene are SNHLY and FYNNEI. V lost 6 bases and J 6 bases, leaving 13 bases between the germline ends. CDR3 in amino acids: CASRSLTWDTQYF. The CDR3 region has the DNA TGTGCCAGCAGGAGCCTGACTTGGGATACGCAGTATTTT.

The CDR3, as DNA: TGCGCCAGCAGCCAAGGGGGGCAGATCCAAGAGACCCAGTACTTC. It specifies CASSQGGQIQETQYF. The genes are TRBV4-3 and TRBJ2-5; TRBD1 is a possible D gene (6 bases). This CDR3 spans 15 amino acids. The V end lost 1 base, the J end lost 1 base, and 10 bases lay between the germline ends. CDR1 is LGHNA, CDR2 YSLEER, per germline.

V gene TRBV27 combines with J gene TRBJ2-5, with a possible D match to TRBD1 (6 bases). This CDR3 contains 12 residues. V lost 8 bases and J 11 bases, leaving 18 bases between the germline ends. Germline CDR1 MNHEY, CDR2 SMNVEV (reference sequence). DNA for the CDR3: TGTGCCAGCGGGCCTCGCTGGGGGCCTCAGTACTTC. Residues: CASGPRWGPQYF.

The chain is built from TRBV7-6 and TRBJ2-1; tentatively, D is TRBD2 (5 bases). Trimming stripped 5 bases from V and 0 bases from J, with 11 bases between. The length of the CDR3 is 15 residues. The germline V gene has CDR1 SGHVS and CDR2 FNYEAQ. The CDR3 nucleotides read TGTGCCAGCAGCCCGGACTTAAGCTCCTACAATGAGCAGTTCTTC. Its protein product is CASSPDLSSYNEQFF.

The rearrangement uses TRBV5-1 and TRBJ2-3; 11 bases are shared with TRBD2. V shed 2 bases and J 6 bases; nucleotides not matched to a gene: 2. Looked up from germline, CDR1 is SGHRS and CDR2 is YFSETQ. This CDR3 has 14 amino acids. CDR3 sequence: CASSFSSGGDTQYF. The CDR3, as DNA: TGCGCCAGCAGCTTTTCTAGCGGGGGGGATACGCAGTATTTT. Filled out from reference TRBV5-1 and TRBJ2-3, the complete variable domain reads KAGVTQTPRYLIKTRGQQVTLSCSPISGHRSVSWYQQTPGQGLQFLFEYFSETQRNKGNFPGRFSGRQFSNSRSEMNVSTLELGDSALYLCASSFSSGGDTQYFGPGTRLTVL.

The chain links TRBV9 to TRBJ2-7; D remains ambiguous. Trimming removed 0 bases at V and 0 bases at J, with 7 bases between. The CDR3 is 14 residues long. In germline, CDR1 is SGDLS, CDR2 YYNGEE. The CDR3 bases are TGTGCCAGCAGCGTAGATCTCAGCTCCTACGAGCAGTACTTC. Amino acid sequence: CASSVDLSSYEQYF. The full variable domain, in which reference TRBV9 and TRBJ2-7 provide the parts outside the CDR3, is DSGVTQTPKHLITATGQRVTLRCSPRSGDLSVYWYQQSLDQGLQFLIQYYNGEERAKGNILERFSAQQFPDLHSELNLSSLELGDSALYFCASSVDLSSYEQYFGPGTRLTVT.

The CDR3 nucleotides are TGTGCCAGCAGCCCCTGGACCAACACTGAAGCTTTCTTT. It translates to CASSPWTNTEAFF. This chain uses TRBV11-1 with TRBJ1-1; D ambiguous. Trimming pared 5 bases from V and 2 bases from J, leaving 9 bases between. This CDR3 comprises 13 residues. Germline V gene data show CDR1 as SGHAT and CDR2 as FQDESV (reference sequence).

This clone turned up a few times. The CDR3 reads CASSTWDRGYSPLHF. The CDR3 DNA sequence: TGTGCCAGCAGCACGTGGGACAGGGGGTATTCACCCCTCCACTTT. The V gene is TRBV9, the J gene TRBJ1-6; 11 nucleotides agree with TRBD1. The CDR3 spans 15 residues. V was pared by 4 bases and J by 8 bases, with 5 bases of the junction left unmatched. CDR1 and CDR2 from the germline V gene are SGDLS and YYNGEE.

This chain connects TRBV4-1 to TRBJ1-2, with 7 bases matching TRBD1. The CDR3 totals 14 residues. V was clipped by 6 bases and J by 4 bases; unmatched bases: 8. CDR1 MGHRA and CDR2 YSYEKL come from the germline V gene. CDR3 amino acids: CASSPEGTAYGYTF. The CDR3 DNA reads as TGCGCCAGCAGTCCTGAAGGGACAGCCTATGGCTACACCTTC.

This chain joins TRBV6-1 and TRBJ2-7, with D possibly being TRBD1 (5 bases). The germline CDR1 and CDR2 sequences are MNHNS and SASEGT. Trimming removed 4 bases at V and 2 bases at J, with 9 bases between. CDR3 length equals 13 residues. CDR3 residues: CASSGGPPYEQYF. The CDR3 coding sequence is TGTGCCAGCAGTGGGGGCCCCCCCTACGAGCAGTACTTC.

This chain uses TRBV4-2 with TRBJ1-4; 7 nucleotides align to TRBD1. The germline gives CDR1 LGHNA, CDR2 YNFKEQ. This CDR3 comprises 15 residues. The V segment lost 1 base and the J segment 10 bases; nucleotides outside the gene matches: 9. CDR3 sequence (DNA): TGTGCCAGCAGCCAAGTGGAGGGGCAGGGGGGAAAACTGTTTTTT. Its protein is CASSQVEGQGGKLFF.

The J gene is TRBJ1-5, the V gene TRBV7-2; maybe TRBD1 (5 bases). This CDR3 contains 15 residues. Germline CDR1 SGHTA, CDR2 FQGNSA. Trimming removed 1 base from V and 7 bases from J, with 14 bases in between. The CDR3 nucleotides read TGTGCCAGCAGCTTAGTCGGCGGGGGAGGCCAGCCCCAGCATTTT. As protein: CASSLVGGGGQPQHF.

This chain uses TRBV7-3 with TRBJ1-1, with TRBD1 matching 7 bases. This CDR3 is 13 amino acids long. The V and J ends lost 5 bases and 4 bases, in that order; junction bases with no gene match: 4. CDR1 and CDR2 from the germline V gene are SGHTA and FQGTGA. The CDR3 DNA is TGTGCCAGCAGCCCGACAGGGACCACTGAAGCTTTCTTT. Translated, it gives CASSPTGTTEAFF.